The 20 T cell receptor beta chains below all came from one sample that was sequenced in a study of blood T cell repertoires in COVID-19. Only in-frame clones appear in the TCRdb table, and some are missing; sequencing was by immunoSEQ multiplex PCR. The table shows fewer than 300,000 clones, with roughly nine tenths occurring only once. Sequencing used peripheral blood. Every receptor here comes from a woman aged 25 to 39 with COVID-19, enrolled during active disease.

The DNA for the CDR3 is TGTGCCAGTAGTACTTCAGGGTCTCAGCCCCAGCATTTT. Translating gives CASSTSGSQPQHF. V usage is TRBV19 and J usage is TRBJ1-5, with D tentatively TRBD1 (5 bases). The CDR3 loop spans 13 amino acids. Germline V gene sequence: CDR1 LNHDA, CDR2 SQIVND (reference sequence). Deletions cut 4 bases from V and 6 bases from J, with 10 bases between.

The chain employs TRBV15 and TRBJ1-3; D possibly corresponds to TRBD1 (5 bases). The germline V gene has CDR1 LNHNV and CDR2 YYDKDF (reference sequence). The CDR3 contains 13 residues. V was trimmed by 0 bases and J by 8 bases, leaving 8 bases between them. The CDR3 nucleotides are TGTGCCACCAGCAGAGATCAAGGGGACACCATATATTTT. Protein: CATSRDQGDTIYF.

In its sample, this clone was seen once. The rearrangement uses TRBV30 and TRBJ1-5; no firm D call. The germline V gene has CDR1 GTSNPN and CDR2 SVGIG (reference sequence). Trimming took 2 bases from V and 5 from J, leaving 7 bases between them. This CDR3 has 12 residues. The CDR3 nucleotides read TGTGCCTGGAGTAGGCGGGATCAGCCCCAGCATTTT. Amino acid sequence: CAWSRRDQPQHF.

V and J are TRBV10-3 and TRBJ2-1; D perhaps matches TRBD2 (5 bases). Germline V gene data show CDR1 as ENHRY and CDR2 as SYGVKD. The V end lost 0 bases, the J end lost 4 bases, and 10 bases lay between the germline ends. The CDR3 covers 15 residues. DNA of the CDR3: TGTGCCATCAGTGAGTCGACGGAGGATTACAATGAGCAGTTCTTC. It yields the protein CAISESTEDYNEQFF.

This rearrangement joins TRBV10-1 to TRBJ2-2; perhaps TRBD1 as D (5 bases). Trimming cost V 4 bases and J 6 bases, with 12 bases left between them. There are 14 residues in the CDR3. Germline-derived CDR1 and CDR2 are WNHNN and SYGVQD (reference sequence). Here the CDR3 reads CASSADWGAGELFF. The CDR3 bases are TGCGCCAGCAGTGCGGATTGGGGCGCCGGGGAGCTGTTTTTT.

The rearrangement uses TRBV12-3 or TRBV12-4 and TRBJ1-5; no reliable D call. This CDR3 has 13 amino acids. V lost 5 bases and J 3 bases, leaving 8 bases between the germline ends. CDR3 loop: CASSQALNQPQHF. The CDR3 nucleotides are TGTGCCAGCAGTCAAGCCCTCAATCAGCCCCAGCATTTT.

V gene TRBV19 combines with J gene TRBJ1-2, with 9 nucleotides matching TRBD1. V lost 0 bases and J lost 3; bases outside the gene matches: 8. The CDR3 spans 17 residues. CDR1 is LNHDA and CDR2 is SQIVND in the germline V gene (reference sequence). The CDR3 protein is CASSIDNRGREDYGYTF. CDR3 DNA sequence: TGTGCCAGTAGTATAGACAACAGGGGGCGCGAAGACTATGGCTACACCTTC.

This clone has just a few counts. The CDR3 DNA is TGCGCCAGCAGCCACACGGGAGGAGCACGGTCCTACGAGCAGTACTTC. It translates to CASSHTGGARSYEQYF. This rearrangement joins TRBV4-1 to TRBJ2-7; 7 bases are shared with TRBD2. The CDR3 totals 16 residues. Germline V gives CDR1 MGHRA, CDR2 YSYEKL. V gave up 3 bases and J gave up 1 base; unmatched junction bases: 9.

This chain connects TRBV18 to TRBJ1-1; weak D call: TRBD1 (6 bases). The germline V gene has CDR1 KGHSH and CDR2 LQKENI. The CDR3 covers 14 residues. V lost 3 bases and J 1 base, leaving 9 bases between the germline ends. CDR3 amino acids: CASSPGTPNTEAFF. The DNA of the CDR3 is TGTGCCAGCTCACCCGGGACACCGAACACTGAAGCTTTCTTT. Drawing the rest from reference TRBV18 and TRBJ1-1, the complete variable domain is NAGVMQNPRHLVRRRGQEARLRCSPMKGHSHVYWYRQLPEEGLKFMVYLQKENIIDESGMPKERFSAEFPKEGPSILRIQQVVRGDSAAYFCASSPGTPNTEAFFGQGTRLTVV.

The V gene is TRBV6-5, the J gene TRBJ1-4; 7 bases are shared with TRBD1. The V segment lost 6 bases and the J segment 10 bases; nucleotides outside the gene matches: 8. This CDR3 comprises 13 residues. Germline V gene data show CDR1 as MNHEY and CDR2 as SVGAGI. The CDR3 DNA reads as TGTGCCAGCAGGAGGGACAGTCGCTCAAAACTGTTTTTT. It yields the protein CASRRDSRSKLFF.

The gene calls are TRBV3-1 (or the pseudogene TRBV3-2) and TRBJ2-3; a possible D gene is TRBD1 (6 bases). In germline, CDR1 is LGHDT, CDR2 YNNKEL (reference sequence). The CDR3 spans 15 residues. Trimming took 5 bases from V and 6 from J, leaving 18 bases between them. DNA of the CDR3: TGTGCCAGCAGCTGGGCCCAACAGGGCGCGGATACGCAGTATTTT. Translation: CASSWAQQGADTQYF.

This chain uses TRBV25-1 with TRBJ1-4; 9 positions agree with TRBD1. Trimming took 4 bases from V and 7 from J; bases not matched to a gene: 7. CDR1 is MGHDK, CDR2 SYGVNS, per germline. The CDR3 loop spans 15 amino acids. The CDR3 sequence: CASSAGTGSPEKLFF. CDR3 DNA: TGTGCCAGCAGTGCCGGGACAGGGTCCCCTGAAAAACTGTTTTTT.

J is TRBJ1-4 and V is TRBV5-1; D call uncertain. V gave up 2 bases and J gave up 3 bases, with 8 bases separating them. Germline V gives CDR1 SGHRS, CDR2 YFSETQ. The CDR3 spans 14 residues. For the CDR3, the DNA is TGCGCCAGCAGCTTAAGAGGGTCTAATGAAAAACTGTTTTTT. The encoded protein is CASSLRGSNEKLFF.

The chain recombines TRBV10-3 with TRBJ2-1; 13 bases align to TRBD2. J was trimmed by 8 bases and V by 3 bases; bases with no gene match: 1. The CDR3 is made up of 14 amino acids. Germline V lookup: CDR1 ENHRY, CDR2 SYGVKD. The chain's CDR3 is CAISDGLAGDEQFF. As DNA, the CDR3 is TGTGCCATCAGTGACGGACTAGCGGGAGATGAGCAGTTCTTC.

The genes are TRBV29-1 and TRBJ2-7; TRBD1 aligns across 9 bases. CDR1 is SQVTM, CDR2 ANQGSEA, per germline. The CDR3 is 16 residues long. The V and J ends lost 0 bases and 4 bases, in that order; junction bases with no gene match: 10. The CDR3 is CSVEDSPGGQGYEQYF. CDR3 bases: TGCAGCGTTGAAGATTCCCCTGGGGGACAGGGTTACGAGCAGTACTTC.

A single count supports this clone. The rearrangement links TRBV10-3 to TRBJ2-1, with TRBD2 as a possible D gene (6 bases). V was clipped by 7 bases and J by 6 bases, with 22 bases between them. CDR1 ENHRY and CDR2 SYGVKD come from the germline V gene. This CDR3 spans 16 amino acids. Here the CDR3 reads CAITPGIGGNSNEQFF. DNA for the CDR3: TGTGCCATCACTCCGGGGATAGGAGGGAACAGCAATGAGCAGTTCTTC.

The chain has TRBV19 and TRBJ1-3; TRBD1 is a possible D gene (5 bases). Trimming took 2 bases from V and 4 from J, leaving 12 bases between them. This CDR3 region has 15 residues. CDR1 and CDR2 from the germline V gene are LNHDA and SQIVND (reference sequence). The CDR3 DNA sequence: TGTGCCAGTAGTATACTGGGGGACTTCGGAAACACCATATATTTT. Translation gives CASSILGDFGNTIYF.

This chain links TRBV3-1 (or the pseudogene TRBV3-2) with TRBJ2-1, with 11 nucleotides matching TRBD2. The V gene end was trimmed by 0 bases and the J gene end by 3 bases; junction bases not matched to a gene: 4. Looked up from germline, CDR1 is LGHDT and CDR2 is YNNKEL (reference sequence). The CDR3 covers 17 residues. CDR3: CASSQDLTSGSYNEQFF. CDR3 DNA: TGTGCCAGCAGCCAAGATCTTACTAGCGGGAGCTACAATGAGCAGTTCTTC.

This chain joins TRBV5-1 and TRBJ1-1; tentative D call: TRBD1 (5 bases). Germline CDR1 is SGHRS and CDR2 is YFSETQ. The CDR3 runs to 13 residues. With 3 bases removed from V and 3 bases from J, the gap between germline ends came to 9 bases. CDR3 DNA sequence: TGCGCCAGCAGCTATCGGGGGGACACTGAAGCTTTCTTT. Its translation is CASSYRGDTEAFF.

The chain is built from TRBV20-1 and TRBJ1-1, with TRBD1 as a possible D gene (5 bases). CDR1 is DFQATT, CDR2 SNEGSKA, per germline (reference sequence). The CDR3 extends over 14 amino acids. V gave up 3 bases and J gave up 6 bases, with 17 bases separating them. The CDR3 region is CSASVAGINSEAFF. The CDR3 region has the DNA TGCAGTGCTAGTGTCGCAGGGATTAATTCTGAAGCTTTCTTT.